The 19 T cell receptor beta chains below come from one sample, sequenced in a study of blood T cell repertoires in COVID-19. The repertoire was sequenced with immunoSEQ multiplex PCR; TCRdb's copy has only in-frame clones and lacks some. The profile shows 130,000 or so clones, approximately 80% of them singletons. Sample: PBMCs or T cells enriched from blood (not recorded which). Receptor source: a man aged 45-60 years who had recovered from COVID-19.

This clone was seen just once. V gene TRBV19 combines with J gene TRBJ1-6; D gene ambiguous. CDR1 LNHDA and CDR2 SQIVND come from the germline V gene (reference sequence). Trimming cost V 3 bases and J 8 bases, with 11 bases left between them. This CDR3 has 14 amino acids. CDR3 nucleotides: TGTGCCAGTAGTATTCCCCTACGAGATTCACCCCTCCACTTT. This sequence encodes CASSIPLRDSPLHF. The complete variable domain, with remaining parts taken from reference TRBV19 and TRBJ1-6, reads DGGITQSPKYLFRKEGQNVTLSCEQNLNHDAMYWYRQDPGQGLRLIYYSQIVNDFQKGDIAEGYSVSREKKESFPLTVTSAQKNPTAFYLCASSIPLRDSPLHFGNGTRLTVT.

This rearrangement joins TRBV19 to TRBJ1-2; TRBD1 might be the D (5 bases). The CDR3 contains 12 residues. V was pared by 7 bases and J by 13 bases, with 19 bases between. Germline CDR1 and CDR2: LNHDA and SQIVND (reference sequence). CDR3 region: CASNGGDWSPTF. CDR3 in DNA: TGTGCCAGTAACGGGGGTGACTGGTCCCCCACCTTC.

The CDR3 bases are TGTGCCAGCAGCACGAACCGGGACAGGGTTGAAAAACTGTTTTTT. Its protein product is CASSTNRDRVEKLFF. This chain connects TRBV11-2 to TRBJ1-4; 9 nucleotides line up with TRBD1. Unmatched junction bases numbered 8, after V lost 5 bases and J lost 7 bases. This CDR3 has 15 amino acids. Germline V gives CDR1 SGHAT, CDR2 FQNNGV.

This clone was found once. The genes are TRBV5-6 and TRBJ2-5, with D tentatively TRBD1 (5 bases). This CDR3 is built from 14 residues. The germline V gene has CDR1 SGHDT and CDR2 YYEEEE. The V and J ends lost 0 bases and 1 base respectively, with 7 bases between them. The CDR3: CASSLGGLQETQYF. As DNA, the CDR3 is TGTGCCAGCAGCTTGGGGGGCCTCCAAGAGACCCAGTACTTC.

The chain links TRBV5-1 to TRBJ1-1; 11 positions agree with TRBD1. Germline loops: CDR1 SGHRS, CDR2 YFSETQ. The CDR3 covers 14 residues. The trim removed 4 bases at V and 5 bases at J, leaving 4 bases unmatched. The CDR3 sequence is CASSAGQGATEAFF. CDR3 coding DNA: TGCGCCAGCAGCGCCGGACAGGGGGCGACTGAAGCTTTCTTT.

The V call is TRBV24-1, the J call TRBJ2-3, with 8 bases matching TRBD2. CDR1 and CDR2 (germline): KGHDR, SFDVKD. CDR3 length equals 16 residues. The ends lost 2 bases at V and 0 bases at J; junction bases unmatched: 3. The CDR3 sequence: CATSDYGGGSTDTQYF. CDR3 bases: TGTGCCACCAGTGATTATGGCGGGGGGAGCACAGATACGCAGTATTTT.

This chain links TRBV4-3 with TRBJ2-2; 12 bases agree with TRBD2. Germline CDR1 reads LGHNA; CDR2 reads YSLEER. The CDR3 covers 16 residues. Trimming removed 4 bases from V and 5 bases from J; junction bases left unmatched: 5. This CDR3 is CASSPLAGGRTGELFF. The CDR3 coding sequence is TGCGCCAGCAGCCCTCTAGCGGGGGGGCGTACCGGGGAGCTGTTTTTT.

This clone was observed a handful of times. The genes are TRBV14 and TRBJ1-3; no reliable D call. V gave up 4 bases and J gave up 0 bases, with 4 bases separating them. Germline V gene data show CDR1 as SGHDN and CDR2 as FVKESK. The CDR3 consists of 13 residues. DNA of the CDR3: TGTGCCAGCAGCCGCAGCTCTGGAAACACCATATATTTT. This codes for CASSRSSGNTIYF.

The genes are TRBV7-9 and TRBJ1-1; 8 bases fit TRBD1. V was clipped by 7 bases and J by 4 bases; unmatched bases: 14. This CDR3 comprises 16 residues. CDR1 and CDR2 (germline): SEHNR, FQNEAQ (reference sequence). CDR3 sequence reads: CASISGTGISSTEAFF. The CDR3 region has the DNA TGTGCCAGCATATCGGGGACAGGAATATCGAGCACTGAAGCTTTCTTT.

CDR3 DNA sequence: TGTGCCAGCAGCTTAGAGACAGGGGACTATGGCTACACCTTC. Protein sequence: CASSLETGDYGYTF. The gene calls are TRBV7-2 and TRBJ1-2; TRBD1 aligns across 8 bases. V was pared by 1 base and J by 3 bases, with 1 base of the junction left unmatched. The germline V gene encodes CDR1 SGHTA and CDR2 FQGNSA. This CDR3 is built from 14 residues.

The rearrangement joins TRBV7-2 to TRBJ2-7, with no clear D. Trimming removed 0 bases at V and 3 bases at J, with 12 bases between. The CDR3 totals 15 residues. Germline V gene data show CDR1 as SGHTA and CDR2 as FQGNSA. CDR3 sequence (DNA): TGTGCCAGCAGCTTAGCGCTCAGGCCCTACTACGAGCAGTACTTC. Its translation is CASSLALRPYYEQYF.

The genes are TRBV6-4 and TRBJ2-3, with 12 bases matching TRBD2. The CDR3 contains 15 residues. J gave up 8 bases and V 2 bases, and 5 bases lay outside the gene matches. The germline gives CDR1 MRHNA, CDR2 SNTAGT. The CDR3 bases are TGTGCCAGCAGTGACCTAGCGGGGGGGCCGGGTACGCAGTATTTT. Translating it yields CASSDLAGGPGTQYF.

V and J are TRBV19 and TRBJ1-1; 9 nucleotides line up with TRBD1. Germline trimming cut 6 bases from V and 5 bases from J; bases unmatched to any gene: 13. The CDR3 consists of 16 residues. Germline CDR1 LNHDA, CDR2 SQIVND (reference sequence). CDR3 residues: CASRTTVQGARTEAFF. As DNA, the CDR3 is TGTGCCAGTAGGACTACCGTACAGGGGGCGCGGACTGAAGCTTTCTTT.

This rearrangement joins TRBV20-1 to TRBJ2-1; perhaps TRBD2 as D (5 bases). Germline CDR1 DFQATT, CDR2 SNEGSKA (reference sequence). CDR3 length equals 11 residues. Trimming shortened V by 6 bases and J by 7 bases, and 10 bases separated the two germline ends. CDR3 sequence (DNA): TGCAGTGCGTATCCGGGAAATGAGCAGTTCTTC. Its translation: CSAYPGNEQFF.

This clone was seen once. The CDR3 sequence is CASSPRTGDYEQYF. The CDR3 nucleotides are TGCGCCAGCAGCCCCCGGACAGGGGACTACGAGCAGTACTTC. This chain joins TRBV5-1 and TRBJ2-7; 9 positions match TRBD1. V lost 4 bases and J lost 3; bases outside the gene matches: 5. Germline V lookup: CDR1 SGHRS, CDR2 YFSETQ. The CDR3 has 14 residues. The full variable domain, in which reference TRBV5-1 and TRBJ2-7 provide the parts outside the CDR3, is KAGVTQTPRYLIKTRGQQVTLSCSPISGHRSVSWYQQTPGQGLQFLFEYFSETQRNKGNFPGRFSGRQFSNSRSEMNVSTLELGDSALYLCASSPRTGDYEQYFGPGTRLTVT.

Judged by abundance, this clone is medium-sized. For the CDR3, the DNA is TGTGCCAGCAGTTTAGGGCGGGACAGGGTTTATTACGAGCAGTACTTC. Its translation is CASSLGRDRVYYEQYF. The chain couples TRBV28 to TRBJ2-7, with TRBD1 matching over 9 bases. CDR1 is MDHEN, CDR2 SYDVKM, per germline. V lost 2 bases to trimming and J lost 4 bases; unmatched junction nucleotides: 9. This CDR3 contains 16 residues.

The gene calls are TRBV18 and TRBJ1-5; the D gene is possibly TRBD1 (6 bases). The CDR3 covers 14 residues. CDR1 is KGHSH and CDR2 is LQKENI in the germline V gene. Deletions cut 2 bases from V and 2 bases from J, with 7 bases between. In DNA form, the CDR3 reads TGTGCCAGCTCACCATACAGGGGCAATCAGCCCCAGCATTTT. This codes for CASSPYRGNQPQHF.

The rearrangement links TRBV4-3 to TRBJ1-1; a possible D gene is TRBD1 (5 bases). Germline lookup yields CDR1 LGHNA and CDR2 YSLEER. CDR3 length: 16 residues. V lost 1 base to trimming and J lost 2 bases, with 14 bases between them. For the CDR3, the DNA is TGCGCCAGCAGCCAAGGTGGTGGCAGGACAAACACTGAAGCTTTCTTT. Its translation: CASSQGGGRTNTEAFF.

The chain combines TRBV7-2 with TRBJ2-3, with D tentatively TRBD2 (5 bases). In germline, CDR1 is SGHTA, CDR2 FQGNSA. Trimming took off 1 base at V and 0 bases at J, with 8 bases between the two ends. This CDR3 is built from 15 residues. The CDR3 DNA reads TGTGCCAGCAGCTTAGTAGGCGGGAGCACAGATACGCAGTATTTT. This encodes CASSLVGGSTDTQYF.